The subject of this entry is one T cell receptor beta chain. The repertoire was sequenced with immunoSEQ multiplex PCR; TCRdb's copy has only in-frame clones and lacks some. The sample yields approximately 9,500 clones, more than 85% seen once. This entry belongs to a study of graft-versus-host responses after intestinal transplantation. The material sequenced was PBMCs, taken roughly 45 days after intestinal transplantation. This clonotype was obtained from a human patient who received an intestinal transplant, so some T cells may come from the graft donor.

CDR3 amino acids: CARPGAATTPRNTEAFF. In DNA, the CDR3 is TGTGCCAGACCCGGGGCAGCAACCACCCCACGGAACACTGAAGCTTTCTTT. This chain uses TRBV2 with TRBJ1-1, with a tentative D call TRBD1 (5 bases). The V end lost 9 bases, the J end lost 1 base, and 24 bases lay between the germline ends. CDR3 length: 17 residues. CDR1 SNHLY and CDR2 FYNNEI come from the germline V gene.